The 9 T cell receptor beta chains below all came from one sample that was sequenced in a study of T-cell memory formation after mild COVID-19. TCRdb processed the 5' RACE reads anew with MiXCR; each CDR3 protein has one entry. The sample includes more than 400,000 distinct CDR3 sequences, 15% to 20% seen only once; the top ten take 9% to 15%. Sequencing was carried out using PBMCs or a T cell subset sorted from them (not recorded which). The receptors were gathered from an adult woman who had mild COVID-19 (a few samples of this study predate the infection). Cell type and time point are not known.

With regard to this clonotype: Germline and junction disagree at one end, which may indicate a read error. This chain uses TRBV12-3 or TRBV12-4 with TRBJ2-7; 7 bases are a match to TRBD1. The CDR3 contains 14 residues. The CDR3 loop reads CVSSLTEGGLRQYF. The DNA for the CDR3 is TGTGTCAGCAGCCTCACGGAAGGGGGCTTACGCCAATACTTC.

The CDR3 sequence: CASSGGQYYEQYF. For the CDR3, the DNA is TGCGCCAGCAGCGGGGGACAGTACTACGAGCAGTACTTC. This chain connects TRBV5-1 to TRBJ2-7, with 7 bases matching TRBD1. CDR3 length equals 13 residues. V shed 4 bases, J shed 3 bases, and the junction held 4 bases outside the gene matches. CDR1 and CDR2 from the germline V gene are SGHRS and YFSETQ.

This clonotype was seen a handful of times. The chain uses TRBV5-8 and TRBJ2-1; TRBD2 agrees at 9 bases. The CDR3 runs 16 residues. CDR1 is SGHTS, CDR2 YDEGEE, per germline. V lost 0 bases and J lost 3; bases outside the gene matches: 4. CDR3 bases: TGTGCCAGCAGCTTGGTAGCGGGGGCCTTCTACAATGAGCAGTTCTTC. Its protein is CASSLVAGAFYNEQFF.

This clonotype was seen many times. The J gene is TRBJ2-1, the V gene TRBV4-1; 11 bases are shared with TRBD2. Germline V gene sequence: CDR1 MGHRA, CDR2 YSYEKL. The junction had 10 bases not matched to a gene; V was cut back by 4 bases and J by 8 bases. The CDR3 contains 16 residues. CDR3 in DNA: TGCGCCAGCAGCCGCCAGGGACTAGCGGCGATGGATGAGCAGTTCTTC. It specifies CASSRQGLAAMDEQFF.

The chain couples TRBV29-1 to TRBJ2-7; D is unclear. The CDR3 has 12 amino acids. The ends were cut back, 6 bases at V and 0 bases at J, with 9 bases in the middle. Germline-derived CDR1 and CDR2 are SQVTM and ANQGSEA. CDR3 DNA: TGCAGCGTCATGGGCCCCTCCTACGAGCAGTACTTC. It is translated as CSVMGPSYEQYF.

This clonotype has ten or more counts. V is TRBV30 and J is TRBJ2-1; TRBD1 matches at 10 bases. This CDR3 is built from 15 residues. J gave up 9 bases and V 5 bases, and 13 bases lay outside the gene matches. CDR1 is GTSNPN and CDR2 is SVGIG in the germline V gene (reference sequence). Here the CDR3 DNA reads TGTGCCTGGCAACGGGACAGGGGTATGTCTACTGAGCAGTTCTTC. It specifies CAWQRDRGMSTEQFF.

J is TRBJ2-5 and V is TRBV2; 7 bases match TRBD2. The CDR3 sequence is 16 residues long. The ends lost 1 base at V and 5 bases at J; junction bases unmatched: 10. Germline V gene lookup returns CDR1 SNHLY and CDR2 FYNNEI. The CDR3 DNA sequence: TGTGCCAGCAGTGAAGTGGCGGGGGTCCCGGGGGAGACCCAGTACTTC. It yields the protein CASSEVAGVPGETQYF.

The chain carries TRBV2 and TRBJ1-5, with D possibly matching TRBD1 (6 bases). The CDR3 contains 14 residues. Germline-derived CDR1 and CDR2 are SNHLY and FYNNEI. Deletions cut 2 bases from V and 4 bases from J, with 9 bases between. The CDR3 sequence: CASSERGANQPQHF. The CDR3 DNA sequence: TGTGCCAGCAGTGAACGGGGGGCAAATCAGCCCCAGCATTTT.

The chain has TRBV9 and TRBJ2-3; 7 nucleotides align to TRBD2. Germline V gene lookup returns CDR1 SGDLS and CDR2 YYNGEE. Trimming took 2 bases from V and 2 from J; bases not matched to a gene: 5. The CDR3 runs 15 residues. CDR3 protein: CASSVTAGVTDTQYF. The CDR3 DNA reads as TGTGCCAGCAGCGTCACGGCGGGGGTCACAGATACGCAGTATTTT.